There are many counts of the clone carrying this T cell receptor beta chain. What it binds is not known. These data are taken from a study of human T cells and chemical hapten exposure. General study findings and limits: Positively correlated with patch test score were the counts of PT1 expanded TCRs.

Time point indicated: pre-sensitization, week 0. Treatment specified: therapeutic diphenylcyclopropenone sensitization with weekly scalp DPC. TCRdb passed the RACE reads through MiXCR, listing each CDR3 protein once. The sample lists around 380,000 distinct CDR3 sequences; 5.5% were seen once. Germline V gene lookup returns CDR1 SGDLS and CDR2 YYNGEE. V gave up 5 bases and J gave up 4 bases, with 15 bases separating them. The CDR3 consists of 14 residues. The chain has TRBV9 and TRBJ1-2; TRBD1 might be the D (6 bases). The receptor was isolated from a woman younger than 30 with alopecia areata. Some clones in this sample may be carry-over from other donors' samples. Sample: whole blood, taken in connection with sensitization to the hapten diphenylcyclopropenone (DPC). CDR3 in amino acids: CASSAGTKGYGYTF. The CDR3 DNA is TGTGCCAGCAGTGCCGGGACAAAAGGCTATGGCTACACCTTC.